The 24 T cell receptor beta chains given below trace back to one sample, sequenced in a study of T-cell memory formation after mild COVID-19. TCRdb ran MiXCR on the 5' RACE reads and lists one entry per CDR3 protein. Here the sample spans approximately 200,000 distinct CDR3 sequences, under 20% being singletons. Sequenced sample: PBMCs or a T cell subset sorted from them (not recorded which). The receptor source for this set is an adult woman who had mild COVID-19 (a few samples of this study predate the infection). Cell type and time point are not known.

This clonotype has more than one count but fewer than ten. The chain is built from TRBV20-1 and TRBJ1-1; tentative D call: TRBD1 (5 bases). Trimming removed 6 bases at V and 1 base at J, with 18 bases between. This CDR3 region has 15 residues. CDR1 DFQATT and CDR2 SNEGSKA come from the germline V gene (reference sequence). The CDR3: CSATESGRTNTEAFF. For the CDR3, the DNA is TGCAGTGCCACGGAGTCGGGACGTACGAACACTGAAGCTTTCTTT.

This clonotype was detected only a few times. This rearrangement joins TRBV10-3 to TRBJ2-3, with 10 bases identical to TRBD2. V lost 3 bases to trimming and J lost 5 bases; unmatched junction nucleotides: 8. This CDR3 region has 16 residues. Germline loops: CDR1 ENHRY, CDR2 SYGVKD. CDR3 DNA sequence: TGTGCCATCAGTGATAGGGTAGCGGGGGGCAAAGATACGCAGTATTTT. Its translation: CAISDRVAGGKDTQYF.

This clonotype was recorded a few times. The chain is built from TRBV7-8 and TRBJ2-7, with TRBD1 identical over 10 bases. V lost 5 bases and J lost 5; bases outside the gene matches: 9. CDR3 size: 15 residues. CDR1 and CDR2 (germline): SGHVS, FQNEAQ. This chain's CDR3 is CASSARDRGANEQYF. CDR3 coding DNA: TGTGCCAGCAGCGCCAGGGACAGGGGAGCCAACGAGCAGTACTTC. The full variable domain, with the rest looked up from reference TRBV7-8 and TRBJ2-7, is GAGVSQSPRYKVAKRGQDVALRCDPISGHVSLFWYQQALGQGPEFLTYFQNEAQLDKSGLPSDRFFAERPEGSVSTLKIQRTQQEDSAVYLCASSARDRGANEQYFGPGTRLTVT.

V gene TRBV5-1 combines with J gene TRBJ1-3; D gene ambiguous. Germline CDR1 is SGHRS and CDR2 is YFSETQ. The CDR3 loop spans 16 amino acids. V lost 0 bases and J lost 0, with 10 bases in between. This CDR3 is CASSLVAVTSGNTIYF. CDR3 sequence (DNA): TGCGCCAGCAGCTTGGTAGCAGTAACCTCTGGAAACACCATATATTTT.

This sequence joins TRBV7-3 and TRBJ2-1; 7 bases fit TRBD2. The CDR3 has 16 residues. The ends lost 3 bases at V and 6 bases at J; junction bases unmatched: 11. Germline lookup yields CDR1 SGHTA and CDR2 FQGTGA. This chain's CDR3 is CASSLAPAGVSNEQFF. CDR3 nucleotides: TGTGCCAGCAGCTTGGCCCCGGCGGGAGTCAGCAATGAGCAGTTCTTC.

The chain couples TRBV7-2 to TRBJ2-2; D is undetermined. Germline V gives CDR1 SGHTA, CDR2 FQGNSA. V gave up 6 bases and J gave up 1 base, with 9 bases separating them. This CDR3 has 14 amino acids. The DNA of the CDR3 is TGTGCCAGCAGGCGCCGGGTGAACACCGGGGAGCTGTTTTTT. Translation: CASRRRVNTGELFF. Looking up the rest from reference TRBV7-2 and TRBJ2-2 gives the full variable domain: GAGVSQSPSNKVTEKGKDVELRCDPISGHTALYWYRQSLGQGLEFLIYFQGNSAPDKSGLPSDRFSAERTGGSVSTLTIQRTQQEDSAVYLCASRRRVNTGELFFGEGSRLTVL.

This clonotype came up a few times. CDR3 region: CSARRGPETQYF. The DNA of the CDR3 is TGCAGTGCTCGGCGGGGCCCTGAGACCCAGTACTTC. The chain uses TRBV20-1 and TRBJ2-5; tentative D call: TRBD2 (6 bases). CDR1 is DFQATT, CDR2 SNEGSKA, per germline (reference sequence). Trimming removed 5 bases from V and 5 bases from J, with 12 bases in between. The CDR3 loop spans 12 amino acids.

This clonotype was counted between two and nine times. The chain uses TRBV7-6 and TRBJ2-7, with D possibly matching TRBD1 (6 bases). The CDR3 length is 15 residues. CDR1 is SGHVS, CDR2 FNYEAQ, per germline. Trimming took 1 base from V and 3 from J, leaving 13 bases between them. CDR3 sequence (DNA): TGTGCCAGCAGCTTAGGCAGTGGGGGCCACTACGAGCAGTACTTC. Translating gives CASSLGSGGHYEQYF.

The chain uses TRBV14 and TRBJ1-1; TRBD1 might be the D (6 bases). Germline assignment: CDR1 SGHDN and CDR2 FVKESK. CDR3 length: 13 amino acids. V gave up 1 base and J gave up 7 bases, with 10 bases separating them. The CDR3 bases are TGTGCCAGCAGCCAAGGGACAGCTCGTGAAGCTTTCTTT. Translation: CASSQGTAREAFF.

The chain links TRBV5-1 to TRBJ2-1; 10 bases map to TRBD2. The CDR3 extends over 16 amino acids. Trimming cost V 3 bases and J 0 bases; bases outside gene matches: 3. CDR1 is SGHRS, CDR2 YFSETQ, per germline. In DNA form, the CDR3 reads TGCGCCAGCAGCTCTAGCGGGGGCCACTCCTACAATGAGCAGTTCTTC. Its protein is CASSSSGGHSYNEQFF.

Details on this clonotype: The junction differs from germline at one of its ends, possibly a read error. The chain is built from TRBV10-3 and TRBJ2-7; maybe TRBD2 (5 bases). Looked up from germline, CDR1 is ENHRY and CDR2 is SYGVKD. The CDR3 length is 11 residues. The CDR3 here is CAIASSHEQYF. CDR3 nucleotides: TGTGCCATCGCTAGCTCCCACGAGCAGTACTTC.

The rearrangement joins TRBV6-2 or TRBV6-3 to TRBJ1-5; 7 bases are a match to TRBD1. The CDR3 contains 15 residues. Trimming took 8 bases from V and 0 from J; bases not matched to a gene: 7. CDR1 MNHEY and CDR2 SVGEGT come from the germline V gene. The CDR3 coding sequence is TGTGCCAGCGGCGACAGGGAGGTTAGCAATCAGCCCCAGCATTTT. It is translated as CASGDREVSNQPQHF.

The chain is built from TRBV9 and TRBJ2-5, with D possibly matching TRBD2 (7 bases). Germline lookup yields CDR1 SGDLS and CDR2 YYNGEE. V dropped 7 bases and J dropped 4 bases, with 20 bases sitting between them. The CDR3 is made up of 15 amino acids. In DNA form, the CDR3 reads TGTGCCAGCGCGTGGGGGGGCCGCCCAGGAGAGACCCAGTACTTC. It encodes CASAWGGRPGETQYF.

This clonotype has just a few counts. CDR3 sequence reads: CASSPGDRRNEKLFF. The CDR3 bases are TGTGCCAGCAGCCCTGGGGACAGGAGGAATGAAAAACTGTTTTTT. The chain carries TRBV3-1 and TRBJ1-4, with 8 nucleotides matching TRBD1. J was trimmed by 5 bases and V by 4 bases; bases with no gene match: 6. The CDR3 is 15 residues long. Germline CDR1 is LGHDT and CDR2 is YNNKEL (reference sequence).

The chain recombines TRBV3-1 with TRBJ2-1, with D uncertain. The germline V and J ends were trimmed by 1 base and 12 bases, with 19 bases remaining between them. The CDR3 has 15 residues. Germline assignment: CDR1 LGHDT and CDR2 YNNKEL (reference sequence). The DNA of the CDR3 is TGTGCCAGCAGCCAAGTGGGTGGCTCCAGAACTGGGCAGTTCTTC. It translates to CASSQVGGSRTGQFF.

The chain recombines TRBV10-2 with TRBJ1-1, with 9 bases matching TRBD1. With V trimmed by 5 bases and J by 5 bases, 6 bases remained unmatched. Germline assignment: CDR1 WSHSY and CDR2 SAAADI. The CDR3 contains 14 residues. CDR3 in amino acids: CASSPQGARTEAFF. The CDR3 nucleotides are TGCGCCAGCAGTCCACAGGGGGCTAGGACTGAAGCTTTCTTT.

This clonotype was observed a few times. V gene TRBV5-5 combines with J gene TRBJ2-1; unclear D gene. CDR1 is SGHKS and CDR2 is YYEKEE in the germline V gene (reference sequence). The CDR3 consists of 13 residues. V was trimmed by 0 bases and J by 6 bases, leaving 7 bases between them. The CDR3 DNA reads TGTGCCAGCAGCTTGGGGGCTCTCAATGAGCAGTTCTTC. Protein sequence: CASSLGALNEQFF.

The rearrangement uses TRBV7-2 and TRBJ2-5; the D is unclear. This CDR3 has 14 residues. Germline CDR1 and CDR2: SGHTA and FQGNSA. V was clipped by 1 base and J by 2 bases, with 8 bases between them. The CDR3 sequence is CASSLGHRQETQYF. Written as DNA, the CDR3 is TGTGCCAGCAGCTTAGGGCACCGTCAAGAGACCCAGTACTTC.

The sample holds many counts of this clonotype. The gene calls are TRBV20-1 and TRBJ2-1, with D maybe TRBD1 (6 bases). Trimming shortened V by 0 bases and J by 6 bases, and 9 bases separated the two germline ends. The length of the CDR3 is 13 residues. In germline, CDR1 is DFQATT, CDR2 SNEGSKA (reference sequence). The CDR3 nucleotides read TGCAGTGCTAGAGACAGGGGTGGCAATGAGCAGTTCTTC. Translated: CSARDRGGNEQFF.

The V gene is TRBV7-6, the J gene TRBJ1-6; a weak D match, TRBD1 (5 bases). Trimming stripped 5 bases from V and 9 bases from J, with 14 bases between. The germline CDR1 and CDR2 sequences are SGHVS and FNYEAQ. This CDR3 is 14 amino acids long. CDR3 protein: CASSRGPPGSPLHF. For the CDR3, the DNA is TGTGCCAGCAGCCGGGGACCGCCTGGTTCACCCCTCCACTTT.

This clonotype was recorded a few times. The chain combines TRBV12-3 or TRBV12-4 with TRBJ2-1, with 11 bases that match TRBD2. The V and J ends lost 4 bases and 6 bases, in that order; junction bases with no gene match: 17. The CDR3 consists of 19 residues. CDR3 coding DNA: TGTGCCAGCAGTTGGTCCCCTAAGGTTAGCGGGGGGGAGGGCAATGAGCAGTTCTTC. It encodes CASSWSPKVSGGEGNEQFF.

J is TRBJ1-1 and V is TRBV3-1; 10 positions match TRBD1. CDR3 length: 14 residues. J lost 10 bases, V lost 3 bases, and 8 bases had no gene match. Germline CDR1 and CDR2: LGHDT and YNNKEL (reference sequence). The CDR3 protein is CASSQPGTGDGAFF. CDR3 nucleotide sequence: TGTGCCAGCAGCCAGCCCGGGACAGGGGACGGAGCTTTCTTT.

This sequence joins TRBV20-1 and TRBJ2-7, with D perhaps matching TRBD1 or TRBD2 (8 bases each). CDR1 DFQATT and CDR2 SNEGSKA come from the germline V gene (reference sequence). The V and J ends lost 0 bases and 9 bases respectively, with 36 bases between them. CDR3 length equals 20 residues. CDR3 loop: CSARDLGQAAGTSSLRGQYF. CDR3 in DNA: TGCAGTGCTAGAGATTTGGGACAGGCGGCGGGGACTAGTAGTCTTCGCGGGCAGTACTTC.

The chain couples TRBV24-1 to TRBJ2-3, with 11 positions matching TRBD1. The V gene end was trimmed by 5 bases and the J gene end by 4 bases; junction bases not matched to a gene: 1. There are 14 residues in the CDR3. Germline CDR1 is KGHDR and CDR2 is SFDVKD. As DNA, the CDR3 is TGTGCCACCAGTGGGACAGGGGGCGCAGATACGCAGTATTTT. Protein product: CATSGTGGADTQYF.